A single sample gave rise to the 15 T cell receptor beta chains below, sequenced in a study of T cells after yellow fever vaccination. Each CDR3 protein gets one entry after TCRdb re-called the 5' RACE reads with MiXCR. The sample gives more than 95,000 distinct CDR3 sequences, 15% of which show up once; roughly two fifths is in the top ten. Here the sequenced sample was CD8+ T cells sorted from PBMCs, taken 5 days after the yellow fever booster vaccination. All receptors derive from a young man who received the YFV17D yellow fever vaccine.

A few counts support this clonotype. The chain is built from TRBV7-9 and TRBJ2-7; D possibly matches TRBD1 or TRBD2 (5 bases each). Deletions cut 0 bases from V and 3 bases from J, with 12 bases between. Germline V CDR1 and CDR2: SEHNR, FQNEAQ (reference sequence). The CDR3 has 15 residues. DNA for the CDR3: TGTGCCAGCAGCTTAGCGGGGGTGCAGGACTACGAGCAGTACTTC. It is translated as CASSLAGVQDYEQYF.

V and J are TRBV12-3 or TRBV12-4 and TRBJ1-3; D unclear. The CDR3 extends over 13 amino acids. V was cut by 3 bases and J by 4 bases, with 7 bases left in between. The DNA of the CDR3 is TGTGCCAGCAGTTTTTCGCCCGGAAACACCATATATTTT. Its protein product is CASSFSPGNTIYF.

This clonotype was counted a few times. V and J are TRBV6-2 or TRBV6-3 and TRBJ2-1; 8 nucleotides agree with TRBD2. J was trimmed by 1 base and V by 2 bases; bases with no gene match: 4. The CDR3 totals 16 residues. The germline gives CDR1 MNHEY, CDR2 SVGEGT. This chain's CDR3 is CASSYAGGGSYNEQFF. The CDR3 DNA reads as TGTGCCAGCAGTTACGCCGGGGGGGGGTCCTACAATGAGCAGTTCTTC.

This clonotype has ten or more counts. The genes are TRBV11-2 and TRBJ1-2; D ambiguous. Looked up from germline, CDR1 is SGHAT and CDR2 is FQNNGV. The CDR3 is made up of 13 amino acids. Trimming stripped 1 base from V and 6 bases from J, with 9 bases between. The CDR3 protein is CASSLGTGDGYTF. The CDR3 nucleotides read TGTGCCAGCAGCTTAGGGACCGGGGATGGCTACACCTTC.

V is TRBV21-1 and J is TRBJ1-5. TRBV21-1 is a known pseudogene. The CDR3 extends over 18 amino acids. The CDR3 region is CASSLPTNLQSPNQPQHF. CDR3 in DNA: TGTGCCAGCAGCTTACCTACAAACCTACAGTCCCCCAATCAGCCCCAGCATTTT.

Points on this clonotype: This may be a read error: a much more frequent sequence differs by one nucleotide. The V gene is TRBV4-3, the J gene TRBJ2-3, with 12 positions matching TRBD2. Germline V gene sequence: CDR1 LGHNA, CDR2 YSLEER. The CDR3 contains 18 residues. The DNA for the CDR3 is TGCGCCAGCAGCCAAGATCGCGCTAGCGGGGGGGTTGGAGATACGAAGTATTTT. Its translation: CASSQDRASGGVGDTKYF.

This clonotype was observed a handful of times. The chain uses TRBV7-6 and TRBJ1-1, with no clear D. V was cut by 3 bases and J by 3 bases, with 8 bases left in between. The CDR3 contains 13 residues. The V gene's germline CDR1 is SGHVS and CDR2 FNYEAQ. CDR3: CASSLKVYTEAFF. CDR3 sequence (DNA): TGTGCCAGCAGCTTGAAAGTATACACTGAAGCTTTCTTT.

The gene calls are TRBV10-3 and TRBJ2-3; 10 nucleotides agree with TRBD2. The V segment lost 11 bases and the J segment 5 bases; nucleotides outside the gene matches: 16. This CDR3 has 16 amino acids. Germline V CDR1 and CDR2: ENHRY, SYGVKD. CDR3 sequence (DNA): TGTGCCGTCGCGCCCAAGCAGGGACTAGCGAGAGATACGCAGTATTTT. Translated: CAVAPKQGLARDTQYF.

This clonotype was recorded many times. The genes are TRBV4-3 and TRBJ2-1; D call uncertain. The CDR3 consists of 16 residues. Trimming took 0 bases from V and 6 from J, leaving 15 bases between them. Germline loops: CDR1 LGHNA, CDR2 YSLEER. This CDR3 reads CASSQDWSATSNEQFF. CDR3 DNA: TGCGCCAGCAGCCAAGATTGGTCGGCCACAAGCAATGAGCAGTTCTTC.

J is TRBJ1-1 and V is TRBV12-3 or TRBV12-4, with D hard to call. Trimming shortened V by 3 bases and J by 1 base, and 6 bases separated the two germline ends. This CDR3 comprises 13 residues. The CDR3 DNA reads TGTGCCAGCAGTTTTACCCAGAACACTGAAGCTTTCTTT. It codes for CASSFTQNTEAFF.

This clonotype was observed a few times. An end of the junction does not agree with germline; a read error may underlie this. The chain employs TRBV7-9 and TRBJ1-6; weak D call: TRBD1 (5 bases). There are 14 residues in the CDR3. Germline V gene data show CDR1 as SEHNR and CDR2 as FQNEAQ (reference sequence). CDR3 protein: CASSLGAADSPLHF. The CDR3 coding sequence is TGTGCCAGCAGTTTAGGGGCCGCGGACTCACCCCTCCACTTT.

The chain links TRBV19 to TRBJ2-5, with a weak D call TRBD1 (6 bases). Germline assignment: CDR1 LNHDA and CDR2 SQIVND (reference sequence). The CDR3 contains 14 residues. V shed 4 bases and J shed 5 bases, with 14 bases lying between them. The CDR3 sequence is CASSTPRGGETQYF. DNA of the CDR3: TGTGCCAGTAGTACCCCCAGGGGTGGGGAGACCCAGTACTTC.

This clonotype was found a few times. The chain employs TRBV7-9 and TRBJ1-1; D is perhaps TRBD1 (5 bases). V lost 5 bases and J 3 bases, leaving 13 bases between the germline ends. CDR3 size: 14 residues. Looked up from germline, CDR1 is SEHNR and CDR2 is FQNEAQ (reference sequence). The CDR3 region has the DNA TGTGCCAGCAGCGCGTTAACAGGAGACACTGAAGCTTTCTTT. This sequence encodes CASSALTGDTEAFF.

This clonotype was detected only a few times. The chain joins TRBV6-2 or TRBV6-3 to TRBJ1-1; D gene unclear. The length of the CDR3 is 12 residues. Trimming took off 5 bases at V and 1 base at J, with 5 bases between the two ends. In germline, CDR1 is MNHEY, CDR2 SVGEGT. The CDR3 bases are TGTGCCAGCAGTCGGACGAACACTGAAGCTTTCTTT. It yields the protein CASSRTNTEAFF.

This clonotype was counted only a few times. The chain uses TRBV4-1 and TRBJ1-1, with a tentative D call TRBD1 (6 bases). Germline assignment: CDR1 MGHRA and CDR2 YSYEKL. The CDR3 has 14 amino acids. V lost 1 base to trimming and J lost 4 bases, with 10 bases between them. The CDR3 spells CASSQADSSTEAFF. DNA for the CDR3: TGCGCCAGCAGCCAAGCGGACAGTTCCACTGAAGCTTTCTTT.